A selection of T cell receptor beta chains follows, all from one sample in a study of blood T cell repertoires in COVID-19. Produced via immunoSEQ multiplex PCR; TCRdb's table is partial and in-frame only. This sample carries fewer than 350,000 clones, around 90% of them seen once, and the ten largest clones take nearly 7%. The sequencing input was peripheral blood. These receptors came from a woman between 25 and 40 years old with COVID-19, enrolled during active disease. CDR3s include the opening cysteine and the closing phenylalanine or tryptophan. D genes are given only for firm matches. Size is stated for part of the rows, as once, few or many counts, or as a class when the clone is expanded.

clone_size: NA; cdr3_length: 16; j_call: TRBJ2-3; v_call: TRBV7-9; d_call: TRBD2; cdr3_nt: TGTGCCAGCAGCGCTAGCGGGAGGGCCAGGGCAGATACGCAGTATTTT; cdr3_aa: CASSASGRARADTQYF
clone_size: NA; cdr3_length: 12; j_call: TRBJ1-1; v_call: TRBV10-3; d_call: NA; cdr3_nt: TGTGCCATCAGTCCTCTGAACACTGAAGCTTTCTTT; cdr3_aa: CAISPLNTEAFF
clone_size: NA; cdr3_length: 15; j_call: TRBJ2-1; v_call: TRBV5-5; d_call: TRBD2; cdr3_nt: TGTGCCAGCAGCTACGGGACTAGCGACTACAATGAGCAGTTCTTC; cdr3_aa: CASSYGTSDYNEQFF
clone_size: NA; cdr3_length: 14; j_call: TRBJ1-5; v_call: TRBV6-1; d_call: NA; cdr3_nt: TGTGCCAGCAGTGAACTCGGGGGCAATCAGCCCCAGCATTTT; cdr3_aa: CASSELGGNQPQHF
clone_size: NA; cdr3_length: 13; j_call: TRBJ2-5; v_call: TRBV6-5; d_call: NA; cdr3_nt: TGTGCCAGCAGGAGGGAGTCGCTAGAGACCCAGTACTTC; cdr3_aa: CASRRESLETQYF
clone_size: NA; cdr3_length: 15; j_call: TRBJ2-7; v_call: TRBV3-1/TRBV3-2; d_call: NA; cdr3_nt: TGTGCCAGCAGCCTTTTAGGGGGAGGGCGGGACGAGCAGTACTTC; cdr3_aa: CASSLLGGGRDEQYF
clone_size: NA; cdr3_length: 13; j_call: TRBJ1-1; v_call: TRBV5-1; d_call: TRBD1; cdr3_nt: TGCGCCAGCAGCTCACAGGGGGGAACTGAAGCTTTCTTT; cdr3_aa: CASSSQGGTEAFF
clone_size: NA; cdr3_length: 15; j_call: TRBJ2-7; v_call: TRBV6-1; d_call: TRBD1; cdr3_nt: TGTGCCAGCAGTGAAGCGGGACAGCGTTACTACGAGCAGTACTTC; cdr3_aa: CASSEAGQRYYEQYF
clone_size: NA; cdr3_length: 13; j_call: TRBJ1-3; v_call: TRBV20-1; d_call: NA; cdr3_nt: TGCAGTGCTAGTTCAGGGGAAGGAAACACCATATATTTT; cdr3_aa: CSASSGEGNTIYF
clone_size: few; cdr3_length: 14; j_call: TRBJ2-7; v_call: TRBV5-4; d_call: TRBD2; cdr3_nt: TGTGCCAGCAGCTTTGGACTAGCGGGAGGCGAGCAGTACTTC; cdr3_aa: CASSFGLAGGEQYF
clone_size: few; cdr3_length: 13; j_call: TRBJ1-1; v_call: TRBV30; d_call: TRBD1; cdr3_nt: TGTGCCTGGAGGGAGACAGGGGACACTGAAGCTTTCTTT; cdr3_aa: CAWRETGDTEAFF